The clone carrying this TCR beta chain was recorded at least ten times. With 5 bases removed from V and 7 bases from J, the gap between germline ends came to 12 bases. Per germline, CDR1 DFQATT and CDR2 SNEGSKA (reference sequence). The CDR3 runs to 13 residues. This entry belongs to a study of T-cell reconstitution after alpha-beta-depleted transplantation in children. The TCRbeta library was prepared with unique molecular identifiers. MiXCR, run by TCRdb on the PCR reads, gives a single entry per CDR3 protein. The repertoire includes 100,000 to 120,000 distinct CDR3 sequences, 10% to 13% of them detected once, and approximately 7.6% sits in the top ten.

The origin of this receptor is a human donor who donated a stem cell graft to a child with acute lymphoblastic leukemia. The sample here was PBMCs from the stem cell graft donor, taken from the stem cell graft. V and J are TRBV20-1 and TRBJ1-6; D is undetermined. The CDR3 is CSASMNANSPLHF. The CDR3 DNA is TGCAGTGCTTCGATGAATGCGAATTCACCCCTCCACTTT.